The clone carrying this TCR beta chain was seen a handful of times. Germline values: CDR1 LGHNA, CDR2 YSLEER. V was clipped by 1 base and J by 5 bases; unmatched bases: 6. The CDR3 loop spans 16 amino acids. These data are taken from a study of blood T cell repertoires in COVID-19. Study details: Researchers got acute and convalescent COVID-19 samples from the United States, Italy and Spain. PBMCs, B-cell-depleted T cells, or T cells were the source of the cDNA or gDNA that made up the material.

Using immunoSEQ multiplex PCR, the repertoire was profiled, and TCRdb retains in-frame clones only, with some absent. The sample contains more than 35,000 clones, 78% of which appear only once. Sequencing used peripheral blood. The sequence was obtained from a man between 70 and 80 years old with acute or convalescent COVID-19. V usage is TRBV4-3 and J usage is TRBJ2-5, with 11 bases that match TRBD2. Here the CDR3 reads CASSQGSGRARETQYF. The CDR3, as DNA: TGCGCCAGCAGCCAAGGTAGCGGGAGGGCCCGGGAGACCCAGTACTTC.